Listed here is a single TCR beta chain. The target antigen is unknown. CDR1 is MNHEY, CDR2 SVGAGI, per germline. Germline trimming cut 6 bases from V and 6 bases from J; bases unmatched to any gene: 7. The CDR3 runs 13 residues. PCR was performed using 60 Vbeta and 13 Jbeta primers. Some clones are missing from TCRdb's copy, which holds only in-frame ones; the method was immunoSEQ multiplex PCR. The sample has some 75,000 clones, about four fifths seen once. These data are taken from a study of cytomegalovirus exposure and HLA in healthy donors. Study-wide results and limits: Productive rates of about 87% or about 30% were seen for most TCR beta V segments in an earlier analysis. The study reported that TCR beta sequences accurately predicted HLA-A and HLA-B alleles in most subjects. Versus the approximately 720-donor mean, an Asian-associated ancestry cluster reportedly showed fewer N-insertions in a later analysis.

This rearrangement joins TRBV6-5 to TRBJ2-7; 8 bases agree with TRBD1. The sequencing input was PBMCs. This TCR came from a man aged 18 to 30 in good health and CMV-seropositive. The CDR3 loop is CASSRQGSGEQYF. The DNA for the CDR3 is TGTGCCAGCAGCAGACAGGGGAGCGGCGAGCAGTACTTC.